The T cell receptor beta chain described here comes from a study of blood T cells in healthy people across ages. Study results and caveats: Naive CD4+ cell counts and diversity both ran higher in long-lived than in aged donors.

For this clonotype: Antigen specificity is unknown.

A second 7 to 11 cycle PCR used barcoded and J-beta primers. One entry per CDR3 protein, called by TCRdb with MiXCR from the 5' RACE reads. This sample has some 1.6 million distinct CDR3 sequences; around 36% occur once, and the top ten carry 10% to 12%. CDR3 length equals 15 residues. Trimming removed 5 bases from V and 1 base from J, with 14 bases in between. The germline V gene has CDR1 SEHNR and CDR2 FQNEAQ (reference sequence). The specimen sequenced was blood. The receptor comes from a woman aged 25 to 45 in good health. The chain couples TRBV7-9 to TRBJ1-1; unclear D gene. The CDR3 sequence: CASSGGPLGNTEAFF. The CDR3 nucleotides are TGTGCCAGCAGCGGAGGTCCCTTGGGGAACACTGAAGCTTTCTTT.